This is a list of T cell receptor beta chains from one sample in a study of blood T cell repertoires in COVID-19. Profiled with immunoSEQ multiplex PCR; TCRdb holds only in-frame clones, not every one. The sample includes a few hundred thousand clones, around 90% of them seen just once. The sequencing input was peripheral blood. The receptors were gathered from a man aged 45-65 years with active or convalescent COVID-19. CDR3s include the opening cysteine and the closing phenylalanine or tryptophan. The D gene is left open where the match is weak. Clone size is not always given. Where it is, it says once, few, many or a class for expanded clones.

j_call	d_call	clone_size	v_call	cdr3_aa	cdr3_nt
TRBJ2-2	TRBD1	.	TRBV24-1	CATRGGANTGELFF	TGTGCCACCAGAGGGGGCGCGAACACCGGGGAGCTGTTTTTT
TRBJ1-1	TRBD1	.	TRBV3-1/TRBV3-2	CASSPRGTGIRTEAFF	TGTGCCAGCAGCCCTCGGGGGACAGGGATTCGGACTGAAGCTTTCTTT
TRBJ1-6	TRBD1	.	TRBV4-1	CASSQTDRENSPLHF	TGCGCCAGCAGCCAAACGGACAGGGAGAATTCACCCCTCCACTTT
TRBJ1-2	TRBD1	.	TRBV2	CASTEGQDVYGYTF	TGTGCCAGCACCGAGGGACAGGACGTCTATGGCTACACCTTC
TRBJ1-2	.	.	TRBV10-2	CATRDGKGYTF	TGCGCCACCCGGGATGGCAAGGGCTACACCTTC
TRBJ2-7	.	.	TRBV7-8	CASSLAPQGGSSYEQYF	TGTGCCAGCAGCTTAGCGCCCCAGGGGGGAAGCTCCTACGAGCAGTACTTC
TRBJ2-1	.	.	TRBV28	CASSFFLGQNYNEQFF	TGTGCCAGCAGTTTCTTCTTGGGACAAAATTACAATGAGCAGTTCTTC
TRBJ1-5	TRBD1	.	TRBV19	CASSPSQGATSNQPQHF	TGTGCCAGTAGCCCAAGCCAGGGGGCGACGAGCAATCAGCCCCAGCATTTT
TRBJ1-1	TRBD1	.	TRBV27	CATWTGSSGNTEAFF	TGTGCCACCTGGACAGGGTCAAGTGGGAACACTGAAGCTTTCTTT
TRBJ2-5	.	.	TRBV28	CASSLAQETQYF	TGTGCCAGCAGTTTGGCCCAAGAGACCCAGTACTTC
TRBJ2-7	TRBD2	.	TRBV5-1	CASSLKAGTYEQYF	TGCGCCAGCAGCCTTAAAGCGGGGACCTACGAGCAGTACTTC
TRBJ2-2	TRBD2	.	TRBV24-1	CATSETGTSGRTGELFF	TGTGCCACCAGTGAAACCGGGACTAGCGGGAGGACCGGGGAGCTGTTTTTT
TRBJ2-4	TRBD2	.	TRBV3-1/TRBV3-2	CASSLSGSSDIQYF	TGTGCCAGCAGCCTTAGCGGGAGTTCGGACATTCAGTACTTC
TRBJ1-2	TRBD1	.	TRBV7-2	CASSFRSGQGQGADGGYTF	TGTGCCAGCAGCTTTAGAAGCGGACAGGGGCAGGGGGCGGATGGGGGCTACACCTTC
TRBJ2-4	TRBD1	.	TRBV15	CATSQDRKNIQYF	TGTGCCACCTCTCAGGACAGGAAAAACATTCAGTACTTC
TRBJ1-4	.	.	TRBV6-5	CASSYGQGHEKLFF	TGTGCCAGCAGTTACGGCCAGGGGCATGAAAAACTGTTTTTT
TRBJ2-1	.	.	TRBV18	CASSHSLSYNEQFF	TGTGCCAGCTCACACAGCTTATCCTACAATGAGCAGTTCTTC
TRBJ2-7	.	.	TRBV7-8	CASSFRWGGLYEQYF	TGTGCCAGCAGCTTCCGTTGGGGGGGCCTCTACGAGCAGTACTTC
TRBJ2-7	TRBD2	.	TRBV5-1	CASSFDPGLAGVDEQYF	TGCGCCAGCAGCTTTGATCCGGGACTAGCGGGAGTGGATGAGCAGTACTTC
TRBJ2-1	.	.	TRBV21-1	CASRERQGTKFF	TGTGCCAGCAGGGAACGACAGGGGACTAAGTTCTTC
TRBJ2-2	TRBD1	.	TRBV5-4	CASSPGTGGVSGELFF	TGTGCCAGCAGTCCAGGGACAGGGGGCGTGAGCGGGGAGCTGTTTTTT
TRBJ1-2	TRBD1	.	TRBV4-2	CASSQDKGQGPLFGYTF	TGTGCCAGCAGCCAAGATAAGGGACAGGGCCCCTTATTCGGCTACACCTTC
TRBJ2-3	TRBD2	.	TRBV5-1	CASSQGLAVDTQYF	TGCGCCAGCAGTCAAGGACTAGCGGTAGATACGCAGTATTTT
TRBJ1-1	TRBD1	.	TRBV29-1	CSVGGQVPLNTEAFF	TGCAGCGTTGGGGGACAGGTCCCCTTGAACACTGAAGCTTTCTTT
TRBJ2-7	TRBD1	.	TRBV6-5	CASSYSLTGGHEQYF	TGTGCCAGCAGTTACTCGTTAACAGGGGGCCACGAGCAGTACTTC
TRBJ2-2	.	.	TRBV1	CTSLGRVCAGELFF	TGCACCAGCTTAGGGCGGGTTTGCGCCGGGGAGCTGTTTTTT
TRBJ1-5	TRBD1	.	TRBV2	CASTWDRNQPQHF	TGTGCCAGCACATGGGACAGAAATCAGCCCCAGCATTTT
TRBJ2-5	TRBD1	.	TRBV11-2	CASSLVTLGQGVGQETQYF	TGTGCCAGCAGCTTAGTGACCCTGGGACAGGGGGTAGGCCAAGAGACCCAGTACTTC
TRBJ2-7	TRBD2	.	TRBV7-9	CASSPILAASSYEQYF	TGTGCCAGCAGCCCGATCCTAGCGGCAAGCTCCTACGAGCAGTACTTC
TRBJ1-6	.	.	TRBV30	CAWSIGGKSPLHF	TGTGCCTGGAGTATCGGCGGAAAATCACCCCTCCACTTT
TRBJ1-4	TRBD1	.	TRBV19	CASQGGYATNEKLFF	TGTGCCAGTCAGGGGGGATATGCAACTAATGAAAAACTGTTTTTT
TRBJ1-6	.	.	TRBV6-5	CASSYTGGGNSPLHF	TGTGCCAGCAGTTACACGGGGGGCGGCAATTCACCCCTCCACTTT
TRBJ2-7	TRBD1	once	TRBV5-1	CASSLGQGGSRSQYF	TGCGCCAGCAGCCTAGGACAGGGCGGTAGTAGATCGCAGTACTTC
TRBJ2-1	.	few	TRBV19	CASSIDRNEQFF	TGTGCCAGTAGTATAGATCGGAATGAGCAGTTCTTC
TRBJ1-5	TRBD1	.	TRBV6-2/TRBV6-3	CASSPNTGTGGNQPQHF	TGTGCTAGCAGTCCAAACACCGGGACAGGGGGAAATCAGCCCCAGCATTTT
TRBJ1-1	TRBD1	.	TRBV28	CASSPGQGSTEAFF	TGTGCCAGCAGTCCGGGACAGGGATCAACTGAAGCTTTCTTT
TRBJ2-1	TRBD2	.	TRBV7-2	CASSLSGSGGHEQFF	TGTGCCAGCAGCTTATCAGGTAGCGGGGGGCATGAGCAGTTCTTC
TRBJ2-5	.	once	TRBV28	CASSPHYRKETQYF	TGTGCCAGCAGTCCCCATTACAGGAAAGAGACCCAGTACTTC
TRBJ1-6	.	.	TRBV5-1	CASSLATANSPLHF	TGCGCCAGCAGCTTGGCGACAGCGAATTCACCCCTCCACTTT